The present TCR beta chain was sequenced within a study of CD8 T cells in ankylosing spondylitis (dated by TCRdb to 2015 to 2018). In the study overall: T cell receptor beta repertoires were profiled in healthy donors and ankylosing spondylitis patients so that disease-linked TCR variants could be found. In total, the full study cohort was made up of approximately 99 healthy donors and about two dozen ankylosing spondylitis patients. Peripheral blood samples were taken, and synovial fluid was additionally collected from ankylosing spondylitis patients.

The table lists this clonotype with many counts. This clone's antigen is unknown. Base qualities are not recorded, but no much larger clone differs from it by a single base. Results and caveats for the whole study, not just this receptor: Some TCR beta motif variants had previously been reported in synovial fluid and blood of reactive arthritis patients, which suggested common disease-initiation mechanisms. A TCR beta motif made up of eight or nine highly homologous amino acid variants appeared to be characteristic of blood from ankylosing spondylitis patients. According to the report, matched synovial fluid samples from ankylosing spondylitis patients were significantly enriched for the disease-linked clones. A CD8+ phenotype was shown by the disease-linked clones, which were found at relatively low frequencies in peripheral blood.

TCRdb records Illumina HiSeq 2500 as the sequencer. TCR beta libraries were prepared by quantitative 5'-RACE with molecular barcodes. The study's own analysis went as follows. A new computational method based on a probabilistic model of VDJ rearrangement was used to identify disease-linked TCR variants. The public sequencing data were trimmed at Q25 with fastp and processed into clonotypes with MiXCR by TCRdb, which kept only in-frame beta chains. Every distinct CDR3 protein forms one entry, paired with its most common genes and DNA. These V and J calls rely on TCRdb rather than the paper's analysis. The sample table lists more than 250,000 distinct CDR3 sequences, roughly 11% of them with a count of one. Clones ranked in the top ten supply roughly 9.2% of the sample. V was cut back by 2 bases and J by 2 bases, leaving a gap of 23 bases between them. Measured from the cysteine to the phenylalanine, the CDR3 is 19 residues long. Of the read, only the CDR3 DNA is kept; its 57 bases are in frame from base 1. For CDR1 and CDR2, the germline V gene (reference sequence) lists SGHAT and FQDESV.

Sequences were obtained from blood, either unsorted or a sorted T cell fraction (not recorded which). The receptor was derived from a female donor with ankylosing spondylitis or in good health (not recorded which). This chain joins TRBV11-1 to TRBJ2-3; the D gene is perhaps TRBD2, on 6 matching bases. The encoded CDR3 is CASSLNPRFGGGYTDTQYF. Here is the DNA: TGTGCCAGCAGCTTAAATCCTCGTTTCGGGGGAGGTTACACAGATACGCAGTATTTT.